The entry that follows covers one TCR beta chain sequence. This sample was taken from a study of shared clonotypes between healthy human individuals. Germline V gene data show CDR1 as SGHDT and CDR2 as YYEEEE. The CDR3 loop spans 16 amino acids. J was trimmed by 0 bases and V by 4 bases; bases with no gene match: 9. Libraries were prepared by immunoSEQ multiplex PCR; TCRdb keeps only in-frame clonotypes and omits some of them. Among roughly 2,300,000 clones listed, 85% to 95% were seen once. This TCR was recovered from a man younger than 30 in good health. Some clones in this sample may be carry-over from other donors' samples. The rearrangement links TRBV5-6 to TRBJ2-7; 8 positions agree with TRBD2. The sequencing input was naive CD4+ T cells from PBMCs. The subset here: CD45RA+ positively selected. The CDR3 is CASSRGRGTSSYEQYF. In DNA, the CDR3 is TGTGCCAGCAGCCGGGGGCGGGGGACTAGCTCCTACGAGCAGTACTTC.